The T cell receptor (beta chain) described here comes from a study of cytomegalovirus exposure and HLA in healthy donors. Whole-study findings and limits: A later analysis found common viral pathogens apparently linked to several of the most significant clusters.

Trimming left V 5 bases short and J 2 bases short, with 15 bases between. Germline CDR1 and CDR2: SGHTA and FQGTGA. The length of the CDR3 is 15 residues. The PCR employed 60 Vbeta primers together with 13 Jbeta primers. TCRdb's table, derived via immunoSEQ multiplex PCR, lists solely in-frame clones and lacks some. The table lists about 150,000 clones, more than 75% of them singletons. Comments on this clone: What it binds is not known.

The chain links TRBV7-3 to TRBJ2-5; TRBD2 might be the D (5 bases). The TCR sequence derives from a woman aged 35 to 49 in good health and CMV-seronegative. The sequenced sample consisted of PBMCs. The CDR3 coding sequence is TGTGCCAGCAGCCGAACCGGGGTTCAACAAGAGACCCAGTACTTC. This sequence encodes CASSRTGVQQETQYF.